The 26 T cell receptor beta chains reported below all come from one sample, sequenced in a study of cytomegalovirus exposure and HLA in healthy donors. Primers included in the PCR were 60 Vbeta and 13 Jbeta primers. The protocol was immunoSEQ multiplex PCR, while the TCRdb copy is restricted to in-frame clones and leaves out a portion. The repertoire holds over 95,000 clones, with approximately 74% as singletons. Specimen: PBMCs. These receptors came from a middle-aged woman in good health and CMV-seropositive.

CDR3 protein: CASSSGTGPRNEQFF. DNA of the CDR3: TGTGCCAGCAGTTCCGGGACAGGGCCTAGAAATGAGCAGTTCTTC. V is TRBV6-6 and J is TRBJ2-1, with 9 nucleotides matching TRBD1. The CDR3 sequence is 15 residues long. Germline CDR1 and CDR2: MNHNY and SVGAGI (reference sequence). Trimming took 4 bases from V and 7 from J; bases not matched to a gene: 8.

This chain uses TRBV28 with TRBJ1-2; D gene ambiguous. This CDR3 comprises 13 residues. Germline-derived CDR1 and CDR2 are MDHEN and SYDVKM. V was pared by 5 bases and J by 3 bases, with 10 bases between. CDR3 sequence (DNA): TGTGCCAGCAGTCCACTCGGGTACTATGGCTACACCTTC. Amino acids: CASSPLGYYGYTF.

The chain is built from TRBV9 and TRBJ1-4, with D possibly TRBD1 on 5 matching bases. CDR1 SGDLS and CDR2 YYNGEE come from the germline V gene. V shed 4 bases and J shed 7 bases, with 14 bases lying between them. The length of the CDR3 is 14 residues. For the CDR3, the DNA is TGTGCCAGCAGCCAGGGTATCCAATCTGAAAAACTGTTTTTT. Amino acids: CASSQGIQSEKLFF.

This chain links TRBV7-2 with TRBJ2-5; 14 bases are shared with TRBD2. The length of the CDR3 is 15 residues. J lost 3 bases, V lost 6 bases, and 3 bases had no gene match. In germline, CDR1 is SGHTA, CDR2 FQGNSA. The CDR3 reads CASRQGLAGEETQYF. The CDR3 DNA sequence: TGTGCCAGCAGACAGGGACTAGCGGGAGAAGAGACCCAGTACTTC.

With regard to this clone: The same CDR3 can be traced to other DNA sequences in this sample. This chain links TRBV9 with TRBJ2-7, with D possibly being TRBD2 (5 bases). This CDR3 is built from 14 residues. With 0 bases removed from V and 3 bases from J, the gap between germline ends came to 10 bases. Germline CDR1 is SGDLS and CDR2 is YYNGEE. For the CDR3, the DNA is TGTGCCAGCAGCGTAGATCCTAGCAGCTACGAGCAGTACTTC. Protein sequence: CASSVDPSSYEQYF. The full variable domain, rest sourced from reference TRBV9 and TRBJ2-7, is DSGVTQTPKHLITATGQRVTLRCSPRSGDLSVYWYQQSLDQGLQFLIQYYNGEERAKGNILERFSAQQFPDLHSELNLSSLELGDSALYFCASSVDPSSYEQYFGPGTRLTVT.

This rearrangement joins TRBV2 to TRBJ2-3; perhaps TRBD2 as D (5 bases). V shed 4 bases and J shed 4 bases, with 12 bases lying between them. The CDR3 sequence is 14 residues long. CDR1 is SNHLY and CDR2 is FYNNEI in the germline V gene. CDR3 bases: TGTGCCAGCAGTGGAGGGATGATCGCAGATACGCAGTATTTT. Its translation is CASSGGMIADTQYF.

On this clone: One junction end does not reproduce the germline sequence, and a read error may be involved. The gene calls are TRBV6-1 and TRBJ2-1; TRBD2 might be the D (6 bases). The CDR3 consists of 15 residues. Germline-derived CDR1 and CDR2 are MNHNS and SASEGT. CDR3 protein: CASSEVPGSYNERFF. The CDR3 nucleotides are TGTGCCAGCAGTGAAGTTCCCGGGAGTTACAATGAGCGGTTCTTC.

V and J are TRBV6-1 and TRBJ1-2; possible D gene TRBD1, 5 bases. The CDR3 runs 15 residues. Germline V lookup: CDR1 MNHNS, CDR2 SASEGT. V was clipped by 2 bases and J by 0 bases, with 10 bases between them. CDR3 loop: CASSERGSPNYGYTF. The CDR3 coding sequence is TGTGCCAGCAGTGAAAGGGGCAGTCCTAACTATGGCTACACCTTC.

The V call is TRBV14, the J call TRBJ1-2, with D tentatively TRBD1 (6 bases). Trimming took 1 base from V and 8 from J, leaving 11 bases between them. The CDR3 is 13 residues long. The germline CDR1 and CDR2 sequences are SGHDN and FVKESK. The CDR3 loop reads CASSQVGAGGYTF. As DNA, the CDR3 is TGTGCCAGCAGCCAAGTGGGGGCCGGAGGCTACACCTTC.

This sequence joins TRBV6-5 and TRBJ2-6; the D gene is possibly TRBD1 (5 bases). Germline-derived CDR1 and CDR2 are MNHEY and SVGAGI. CDR3 size: 14 residues. V lost 5 bases, J lost 1 base, and 6 bases lay in between. The CDR3 here is CASSPGSGANVLTF. The CDR3 DNA sequence: TGTGCCAGCAGTCCAGGGTCTGGGGCCAACGTCCTGACTTTC.

The J gene is TRBJ2-3, the V gene TRBV19; D perhaps matches TRBD1 (6 bases). With 3 bases removed from V and 3 bases from J, the gap between germline ends came to 10 bases. This CDR3 has 14 residues. The germline gives CDR1 LNHDA, CDR2 SQIVND (reference sequence). CDR3 in DNA: TGTGCCAGTAGTATCAGGGGCAGGACAGATACGCAGTATTTT. Protein product: CASSIRGRTDTQYF.

The chain uses TRBV7-2 and TRBJ2-7; 9 bases agree with TRBD2. The CDR3 is 14 amino acids. The germline V gene has CDR1 SGHTA and CDR2 FQGNSA. With 1 base clipped from V and 5 bases from J, the junction kept 3 bases outside the gene matches. The CDR3 region is CASSLGTSVDEQYF. The CDR3 nucleotides are TGTGCCAGCAGCTTAGGGACTAGCGTCGACGAGCAGTACTTC.

The CDR3 coding sequence is TGTGCCAGCAGTCACAGGGTCTACGAGCAGTACTTC. Translated, it gives CASSHRVYEQYF. The chain employs TRBV6-1 and TRBJ2-7; D possibly corresponds to TRBD1 (6 bases). Trimming shortened V by 5 bases and J by 3 bases, and 8 bases separated the two germline ends. The CDR3 runs 12 residues. Germline V gives CDR1 MNHNS, CDR2 SASEGT.

V and J are TRBV7-8 and TRBJ2-7, with D possibly matching TRBD1 (6 bases). V dropped 2 bases and J dropped 3 bases, with 11 bases sitting between them. Germline V gene lookup returns CDR1 SGHVS and CDR2 FQNEAQ. The CDR3 contains 14 residues. The chain's CDR3 is CASSLSDSSYEQYF. CDR3 nucleotide sequence: TGTGCCAGCAGCTTATCGGACAGCAGCTACGAGCAGTACTTC.

This clone has a single count. The chain couples TRBV9 to TRBJ2-5, with TRBD2 matching 8 bases. Germline CDR1 reads SGDLS; CDR2 reads YYNGEE. The length of the CDR3 is 13 residues. Losses at the gene ends were 3 bases for V and 5 bases for J; bases not matched to a gene: 3. This chain's CDR3 is CASSEVAGETQYF. The CDR3 coding sequence is TGTGCCAGCAGCGAGGTAGCGGGGGAGACCCAGTACTTC.

J is TRBJ1-1 and V is TRBV7-9; 11 bases line up with TRBD1. Germline trimming cut 5 bases from V and 5 bases from J; bases unmatched to any gene: 13. The CDR3 has 17 amino acids. Germline V gene sequence: CDR1 SEHNR, CDR2 FQNEAQ (reference sequence). CDR3 in amino acids: CASSLVGQGAGGTEAFF. In nucleotides, the CDR3 is TGTGCCAGCAGCCTTGTAGGACAGGGGGCAGGAGGAACTGAAGCTTTCTTT.

This clone was observed a few times. Written as DNA, the CDR3 is TGTGCCAGCTCACCAGCGGTTCCTAACTATGGCTACACCTTC. Translated: CASSPAVPNYGYTF. The chain joins TRBV18 to TRBJ1-2; D uncertain. The CDR3 contains 14 residues. Trimming removed 2 bases from V and 0 bases from J, with 7 bases in between. CDR1 and CDR2 from the germline V gene are KGHSH and LQKENI.

The chain carries TRBV27 and TRBJ2-1; 11 bases fit TRBD1. V lost 6 bases, J lost 0 bases, and 7 bases stayed unmatched. CDR3 size: 17 residues. Germline lookup yields CDR1 MNHEY and CDR2 SMNVEV (reference sequence). The chain's CDR3 is CASRPGTGGISYNEQFF. The CDR3 region has the DNA TGTGCCAGCAGGCCTGGGACAGGGGGGATCTCCTACAATGAGCAGTTCTTC.

The rearrangement joins TRBV4-1 to TRBJ1-2, with 9 bases fitting TRBD1. J gave up 5 bases and V 0 bases, and 7 bases lay outside the gene matches. Germline values: CDR1 MGHRA, CDR2 YSYEKL. The CDR3 contains 16 residues. The CDR3 DNA sequence: TGCGCCAGCAGCCAAGATAGGGGAGGACAGGGGTATGGCTACACCTTC. Protein product: CASSQDRGGQGYGYTF.

V gene TRBV30 combines with J gene TRBJ2-6; no definite D call. V was clipped by 6 bases and J by 1 base, with 13 bases between them. Germline lookup yields CDR1 GTSNPN and CDR2 SVGIG (reference sequence). This CDR3 region has 15 residues. CDR3 loop: CACQPGASGANVLTF. The CDR3 DNA sequence: TGTGCCTGTCAGCCAGGCGCGTCTGGGGCCAACGTCCTGACTTTC.

The J gene is TRBJ2-6, the V gene TRBV10-2; D gene unclear. The CDR3 has 15 residues. In germline, CDR1 is WSHSY, CDR2 SAAADI. The ends were cut back, 3 bases at V and 0 bases at J, with 6 bases in the middle. DNA of the CDR3: TGCGCCAGCAGTGACACGGGCTCTGGGGCCAACGTCCTGACTTTC. This codes for CASSDTGSGANVLTF.

V gene TRBV30 combines with J gene TRBJ2-5, with D maybe TRBD1 (7 bases). In germline, CDR1 is GTSNPN, CDR2 SVGIG (reference sequence). The CDR3 is 12 amino acids. The V end lost 4 bases, the J end lost 5 bases, and 11 bases lay between the germline ends. The DNA of the CDR3 is TGTGCCTGGACAGGGGGGAGGGAGACCCAGTACTTC. This gives the protein CAWTGGRETQYF.

This sequence joins TRBV5-1 and TRBJ2-1; TRBD1 might be the D (6 bases). Trimming left V 0 bases short and J 9 bases short, with 16 bases between. Germline V gives CDR1 SGHRS, CDR2 YFSETQ. This CDR3 is 15 amino acids long. In DNA form, the CDR3 reads TGCGCCAGCAGCTTGGCCGCAGGGGAGTTCGGTGAGCAGTTCTTC. This gives the protein CASSLAAGEFGEQFF. The entire variable domain, with the rest obtained from reference TRBV5-1 and TRBJ2-1, is as follows: KAGVTQTPRYLIKTRGQQVTLSCSPISGHRSVSWYQQTPGQGLQFLFEYFSETQRNKGNFPGRFSGRQFSNSRSEMNVSTLELGDSALYLCASSLAAGEFGEQFFGPGTRLTVL.

On this clone itself: Other nucleotide sequences from this sample produce the same CDR3. This chain uses TRBV9 with TRBJ2-3; perhaps TRBD1 as D (7 bases). Trimming cost V 0 bases and J 3 bases, with 11 bases left between them. The CDR3 has 15 amino acids. Germline loops: CDR1 SGDLS, CDR2 YYNGEE. This chain's CDR3 is CASSVEQGRTDTQYF. DNA for the CDR3: TGTGCCAGCAGCGTAGAACAGGGGAGGACAGATACGCAGTATTTT.

V gene TRBV11-2 combines with J gene TRBJ1-6; D remains ambiguous. V was trimmed by 5 bases and J by 5 bases, leaving 10 bases between them. Germline values: CDR1 SGHAT, CDR2 FQNNGV. There are 14 residues in the CDR3. The CDR3: CASSRGADNSPLHF. The CDR3 coding sequence is TGTGCCAGCAGCCGCGGCGCGGATAATTCACCCCTCCACTTT.

The rearrangement uses TRBV12-5 and TRBJ2-7; 9 bases are shared with TRBD2. The trim removed 1 base at V and 0 bases at J, leaving 1 base unmatched. The CDR3 covers 15 residues. Germline values: CDR1 LGHNT, CDR2 FRNRAP. The CDR3 nucleotides are TGTGCTAGTGGTTTGGGTAGCGGGGGCTCCTACGAGCAGTACTTC. It encodes CASGLGSGGSYEQYF.